This TCR beta chain was recovered during a study of spatial heterogeneity in lung cancer. Turning to the study itself: Sequences of the beta chain were consistently detected in greater numbers than alpha-chain sequences.

This clonotype is medium-sized (0.01 to 0.1%) within its sample. Its cognate antigen is unknown. Time point given: sample taken at primary tumor resection. The donors comprised approximately 72 untreated early-stage non-small cell lung cancer patients. The input material, whole RNA from tumor, nontumor lung or frozen PBMC, was sequenced unsorted. Study conclusions and caveats: Tracking of ubiquitous and regional nonsynonymous mutations by counts of ubiquitous and regional expanded TCRs, respectively, was seen. Higher tumor mutation counts went along with higher counts of expanded intratumoral alpha and beta TCRs.

Germline V CDR1 and CDR2: SGHVS, FQNEAQ. CDR3 size: 12 residues. V shed 5 bases and J shed 4 bases, with 8 bases lying between them. TCRdb called the 5' RACE reads again in MiXCR, with one record for every CDR3 protein. The table shows about 3,100 distinct CDR3 sequences, with 10% to 15% occurring only once. Sample: lung tumor tissue, taken at surgery. The V and J genes are TRBV7-8 and TRBJ2-5; D might be TRBD1 (6 bases). The TCR comes from a male donor with early-stage non-small cell lung cancer. The CDR3 region has the DNA TGTGCCAGCAGCATCAGGGGAGAGACCCAGTACTTC. This gives the protein CASSIRGETQYF. The full variable domain, with the rest looked up from reference TRBV7-8 and TRBJ2-5, is GAGVSQSPRYKVAKRGQDVALRCDPISGHVSLFWYQQALGQGPEFLTYFQNEAQLDKSGLPSDRFFAERPEGSVSTLKIQRTQQEDSAVYLCASSIRGETQYFGPGTRLLVL.